This T cell receptor (beta chain) was found in a study of HIV-infected patients and healthy controls. Study findings and constraints: During therapy, HIV-associated CDR3s fell significantly in frequency, while CMV-associated CDR3s did not change significantly. HIV+ repertoires were severely depleted of MAIT alpha-chain CDR3s, unlike healthy controls. Untreated HIV+ repertoires had roughly threefold fewer distinct CDR3s and lower Shannon diversity than healthy controls.

No cell fractionation was done, so the repertoire covers all unsorted peripheral blood T cells. The RNA source was a roughly 2.5 ml peripheral blood draw. Germline V gene lookup returns CDR1 MNHEY and CDR2 SVGAGI. The ends were cut back, 6 bases at V and 0 bases at J, with 11 bases in the middle. CDR3 length equals 14 residues. At least ten counts were recorded for this clonotype. Its specificity is not known. cDNA was made from about 510 ng RNA using alpha and beta constant primers. Using multiplexing indices, alpha and beta chain libraries were generated apart by chain-specific third strand synthesis. TCRdb analysed the 5' RACE reads with MiXCR anew, one entry per CDR3 protein. The table records approximately 17,000 distinct CDR3 sequences, 9.4% of them present only once.

The sequencing input was blood. The V and J genes are TRBV6-5 and TRBJ2-5; D possibly matches TRBD1 or TRBD2 (5 bases each). The TCR sequence derives from an adult in good health. The CDR3 region has the DNA TGTGCCAGCAGAGGTTGGGGGTACCAAGAGACCCAGTACTTC. Its translation: CASRGWGYQETQYF.